This TCR beta chain derives from a study of T cells after posttransplantation cyclophosphamide. General study findings and limits: Tissue-infiltrating T cells from skin or gut overlapped little with blood T cells. Recipient CMV seropositivity and CMV reactivation strongly tracked TRB clonality. Later post-transplant blood repertoires were often dominated by donor CD8+ memory clones.

This clone has a count of ten or more. Its antigen is undetermined. Some clones are missing from TCRdb's copy, which holds only in-frame ones; the method was immunoSEQ multiplex PCR. The sample presents about 24,000 clones, none singletons. This clonotype originated in a woman aged 55-69 years in good health, CMV-negative, and a related stem cell transplant donor. The specimen was PBMCs.

The CDR3 loop is CASSRSPGAGGEYEQFF. For the CDR3, the DNA is TGTGCCAGCAGCAGGTCCCCAGGAGCGGGAGGGGAGTATGAGCAGTTCTTC. The V gene is TRBV5-4, the J gene TRBJ2-1, with 10 bases that match TRBD2. V lost 4 bases and J lost 8; bases outside the gene matches: 15. Germline V gene sequence: CDR1 SGHNT, CDR2 YYREEE (reference sequence). The CDR3 covers 17 residues.